This passage covers 22 T cell receptor beta chains from one sample sequenced in a study of neurological immune-mediated disorders. TCRdb ran MiXCR on the 5' RACE reads and lists one entry per CDR3 protein. The table shows fewer than 35,000 distinct CDR3 sequences, with about 13% occurring only once. The time point is: longitudinal time-point 2. The sequenced material came from PBMCs. These receptors all stem from a woman between 40 and 50 years old in good health.

This clonotype was detected many times. J is TRBJ1-5 and V is TRBV20-1; D remains unclear. Trimming cost V 7 bases and J 7 bases, with 17 bases left between them. Germline V gene lookup returns CDR1 DFQATT and CDR2 SNEGSKA (reference sequence). CDR3 length: 13 amino acids. CDR3 in DNA: TGCAGTGATCCGACCAACGGGCGGCAGCCCCAGCATTTT. Protein sequence: CSDPTNGRQPQHF.

Ten or more counts support this clonotype. The chain has TRBV7-6 and TRBJ2-7, with D unresolved. V was clipped by 1 base and J by 5 bases, with 6 bases between them. Per germline, CDR1 SGHVS and CDR2 FNYEAQ. The CDR3 spans 12 residues. DNA of the CDR3: TGTGCCAGCAGCTTAGGTAGCAACGAGCAGTACTTC. Residues: CASSLGSNEQYF.

This clonotype was observed a handful of times. The chain employs TRBV18 and TRBJ2-2; no definite D call. Germline V gene lookup returns CDR1 KGHSH and CDR2 LQKENI. CDR3 length: 13 amino acids. V was trimmed by 5 bases and J by 3 bases, leaving 7 bases between them. DNA of the CDR3: TGTGCCAGCTCAAGGGAAGACACCGGGGAGCTGTTTTTT. This sequence encodes CASSREDTGELFF. Variable domain in full (rest from reference TRBV18 and TRBJ2-2): NAGVMQNPRHLVRRRGQEARLRCSPMKGHSHVYWYRQLPEEGLKFMVYLQKENIIDESGMPKERFSAEFPKEGPSILRIQQVVRGDSAAYFCASSREDTGELFFGEGSRLTVL.

This clonotype was detected once. The chain uses TRBV5-1 and TRBJ2-5, with D unclear. The V end lost 4 bases, the J end lost 0 bases, and 13 bases lay between the germline ends. The CDR3 is 15 amino acids. Germline CDR1 and CDR2: SGHRS and YFSETQ. The DNA for the CDR3 is TGCGCCAGCAGCATTTGGATAGTGGACCAAGAGACCCAGTACTTC. Its protein product is CASSIWIVDQETQYF. Combining the CDR3 with reference TRBV5-1 and TRBJ2-5 gives the whole variable domain KAGVTQTPRYLIKTRGQQVTLSCSPISGHRSVSWYQQTPGQGLQFLFEYFSETQRNKGNFPGRFSGRQFSNSRSEMNVSTLELGDSALYLCASSIWIVDQETQYFGPGTRLLVL.

In this sample, this clonotype turned up a few times. The DNA for the CDR3 is TGTGCCAGCAGCCAAGATGGGGCCATCCCCTACGGCTACACCTTC. Protein: CASSQDGAIPYGYTF. This chain links TRBV4-2 with TRBJ1-2; D perhaps matches TRBD1 (5 bases). This CDR3 comprises 15 residues. Germline-derived CDR1 and CDR2 are LGHNA and YNFKEQ. V was shortened by 0 bases and J by 8 bases, with 16 bases between the two germline ends.

On this clonotype: Sequence at one end of the junction differs from germline and may be a read error. The V gene is TRBV5-6, the J gene TRBJ1-6, with D unclear. The CDR3 has 14 residues. The germline gives CDR1 SGHDT, CDR2 YYEEEE. CDR3 loop: CASSLQQVNSPLDF. The CDR3 DNA sequence: TGTGCCAGTAGCTTGCAGCAAGTTAATTCACCCCTCGACTTT.

At least ten counts were recorded for this clonotype. V usage is TRBV10-3 and J usage is TRBJ1-1, with D uncertain. The germline gives CDR1 ENHRY, CDR2 SYGVKD. The CDR3 has 14 amino acids. The V and J ends lost 6 bases and 0 bases respectively, with 11 bases between them. CDR3 nucleotide sequence: TGTGCCATCAGGACGGTTGGAATGAACACTGAAGCTTTCTTT. This gives the protein CAIRTVGMNTEAFF.

This clonotype showed up just a few times. V and J are TRBV10-3 and TRBJ1-2, with D perhaps TRBD1 (5 bases). The CDR3 is 15 amino acids. V was pared by 3 bases and J by 4 bases, with 15 bases between. Germline CDR1 is ENHRY and CDR2 is SYGVKD. CDR3 sequence reads: CAISDPGRVGYGYTF. In nucleotides, the CDR3 is TGTGCCATCAGTGACCCGGGACGGGTAGGCTATGGCTACACCTTC.

This clonotype occurred many times. The J gene is TRBJ2-5, the V gene TRBV12-3 or TRBV12-4, with 9 bases fitting TRBD2. The CDR3 extends over 15 amino acids. With V trimmed by 3 bases and J by 3 bases, 5 bases remained unmatched. This chain's CDR3 is CASSFEASGEETQYF. CDR3 nucleotide sequence: TGTGCCAGCAGTTTTGAGGCTAGCGGGGAAGAGACCCAGTACTTC.

At least ten counts were recorded for this clonotype. The chain employs TRBV5-6 and TRBJ2-7; D is ambiguous. The CDR3 totals 14 residues. V lost 0 bases, J lost 5 bases, and 12 bases lay in between. The germline V gene encodes CDR1 SGHDT and CDR2 YYEEEE. The DNA of the CDR3 is TGTGCCAGCAGCTTGGTCCGGGCGGTCGACGAGCAGTACTTC. It translates to CASSLVRAVDEQYF. The whole variable domain, filled in from reference TRBV5-6 and TRBJ2-7, reads DAGVTQSPTHLIKTRGQQVTLRCSPKSGHDTVSWYQQALGQGPQFIFQYYEEEERQRGNFPDRFSGHQFPNYSSELNVNALLLGDSALYLCASSLVRAVDEQYFGPGTRLTVT.

This clonotype was seen repeatedly, ten times or more. The rearrangement uses TRBV3-1 and TRBJ1-2; D is ambiguous. This CDR3 is 11 amino acids long. CDR1 and CDR2 (germline): LGHDT, YNNKEL (reference sequence). V was clipped by 1 base and J by 8 bases, with 5 bases between them. CDR3 residues: CASSQGSGYTF. CDR3 DNA sequence: TGTGCCAGCAGCCAAGGGTCGGGCTACACCTTC.

At least ten counts were recorded for this clonotype. This chain uses TRBV10-3 with TRBJ1-3, with 7 bases identical to TRBD1. Germline V lookup: CDR1 ENHRY, CDR2 SYGVKD. The trim removed 2 bases at V and 8 bases at J, leaving 9 bases unmatched. The CDR3 contains 15 residues. The CDR3 spells CAISEEEFRGDTIYF. CDR3 DNA: TGTGCCATCAGTGAGGAAGAGTTCAGGGGGGACACCATATATTTT.

This clonotype was seen ten or more times. The rearrangement links TRBV24-1 to TRBJ2-7; unclear D gene. The germline V and J ends were trimmed by 3 bases and 0 bases, with 8 bases remaining between them. The CDR3 loop spans 14 amino acids. CDR1 and CDR2 (germline): KGHDR, SFDVKD. The CDR3 coding sequence is TGTGCCACCAGTGATAGCGACATCTCCTACGAGCAGTACTTC. It specifies CATSDSDISYEQYF.

This clonotype showed up just once. J is TRBJ2-5 and V is TRBV6-6, with 9 nucleotides matching TRBD1. CDR3 length: 14 residues. The V segment lost 6 bases and the J segment 5 bases; nucleotides outside the gene matches: 7. Germline-derived CDR1 and CDR2 are MNHNY and SVGAGI (reference sequence). Here the CDR3 DNA reads TGTGCCAGCAGAGGACAGGGGCTCAGCGAGACCCAGTACTTC. It translates to CASRGQGLSETQYF.

This clonotype is a singleton in its sample. The CDR3 sequence: CASSGPVGGTDTQYF. CDR3 DNA sequence: TGCGCCAGCAGCGGACCGGTCGGGGGCACAGATACGCAGTATTTT. V and J are TRBV4-1 and TRBJ2-3, with D perhaps matching TRBD2 (5 bases). Germline CDR1 MGHRA, CDR2 YSYEKL. This CDR3 comprises 15 residues. V was cut by 5 bases and J by 1 base, with 13 bases left in between.

The sample holds many counts of this clonotype. This chain uses TRBV6-5 with TRBJ2-5; 8 nucleotides agree with TRBD2. V trimming: 3 bases; J trimming: 3 bases; junction bases outside the gene matches: 6. CDR1 MNHEY and CDR2 SVGAGI come from the germline V gene. The CDR3 sequence is 15 residues long. DNA for the CDR3: TGTGCCAGCAGTTATTCGCGGGGGGTGAAAGAGACCCAGTACTTC. Translation gives CASSYSRGVKETQYF.

At least ten counts were recorded for this clonotype. This sequence joins TRBV5-1 and TRBJ1-5; D unclear. The germline CDR1 and CDR2 sequences are SGHRS and YFSETQ. The CDR3 has 14 amino acids. Trimming cost V 0 bases and J 4 bases, with 8 bases left between them. DNA of the CDR3: TGCGCCAGCAGCTTGGGGTCGGGGAATCAGCCCCAGCATTTT. It is translated as CASSLGSGNQPQHF.

This clonotype is deemed medium-sized. The V and J genes are TRBV10-2 and TRBJ2-2; 9 nucleotides match TRBD1. The CDR3 covers 16 residues. J was trimmed by 7 bases and V by 7 bases; bases with no gene match: 13. Germline CDR1 reads WSHSY; CDR2 reads SAAADI. This CDR3 reads CASIGQGPSNGGELFF. CDR3 coding DNA: TGCGCCAGCATAGGACAGGGGCCCTCGAACGGCGGGGAGCTGTTTTTT.

The chain links TRBV20-1 to TRBJ1-5, with D possibly TRBD1 on 5 matching bases. The V end was cut by 4 bases, the J end by 5 bases, with 9 bases between. This CDR3 is built from 12 residues. The germline CDR1 and CDR2 sequences are DFQATT and SNEGSKA (reference sequence). CDR3 bases: TGCAGTGCTACTTCGGGGGATCAGCCCCAGCATTTT. This translates into CSATSGDQPQHF.

This clonotype was observed many times. The chain recombines TRBV5-1 with TRBJ1-1; 7 bases align to TRBD1. The junction had 5 bases not matched to a gene; V was cut back by 6 bases and J by 0 bases. The CDR3 has 14 residues. Germline V gene lookup returns CDR1 SGHRS and CDR2 YFSETQ. CDR3 DNA sequence: TGCGCCAGCACCCGACAGGGTATGAACACTGAAGCTTTCTTT. Protein sequence: CASTRQGMNTEAFF.

At least ten counts were recorded for this clonotype. The chain carries TRBV6-2 or TRBV6-3 and TRBJ1-1; D gene uncertain. The CDR3 is 16 residues long. The V end lost 7 bases, the J end lost 0 bases, and 18 bases lay between the germline ends. Germline CDR1 and CDR2: MNHEY and SVGEGT. Here the CDR3 reads CASNLGRGTVNTEAFF. The CDR3 DNA sequence: TGTGCCAGCAATCTGGGAAGAGGAACGGTGAACACTGAAGCTTTCTTT.

This clonotype appeared many times. The rearrangement links TRBV9 to TRBJ1-6; D unclear. CDR1 is SGDLS, CDR2 YYNGEE, per germline. This CDR3 region has 16 residues. Deletions cut 4 bases from V and 5 bases from J, with 16 bases between. DNA for the CDR3: TGTGCCAGCAGCCCCGACCTTTACGGACATAATTCACCCCTCCACTTT. Translation gives CASSPDLYGHNSPLHF.